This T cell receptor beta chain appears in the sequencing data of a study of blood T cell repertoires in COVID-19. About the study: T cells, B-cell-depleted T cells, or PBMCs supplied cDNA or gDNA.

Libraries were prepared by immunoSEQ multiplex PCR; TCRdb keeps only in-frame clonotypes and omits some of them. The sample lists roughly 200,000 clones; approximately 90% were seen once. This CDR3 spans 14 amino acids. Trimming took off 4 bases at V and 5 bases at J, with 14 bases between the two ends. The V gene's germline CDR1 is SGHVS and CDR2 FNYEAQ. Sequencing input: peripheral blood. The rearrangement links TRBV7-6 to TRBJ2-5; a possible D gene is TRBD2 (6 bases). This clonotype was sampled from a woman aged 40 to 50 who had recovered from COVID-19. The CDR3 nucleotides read TGTGCCAGCAGCTCAGGGCTAGCGTCGGAGACCCAGTACTTC. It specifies CASSSGLASETQYF.